The rows below give T cell receptor beta chains drawn from one sample of a study of blood T cell repertoires in COVID-19. Clones were sequenced by immunoSEQ multiplex PCR, and TCRdb holds only the in-frame ones, with some missing. This table has about 160,000 clones, about 90% appearing once. The sample was peripheral blood. These receptors were taken from a man aged 25 to 40 with COVID-19, enrolled during active disease. CDR3s include the opening cysteine and the closing phenylalanine or tryptophan. D genes are given only for firm matches. The size of a clone is reported for some rows only, either as once, few or many, or as a class for expanded clones.

cdr3_nt: TGTGCCAGCAGCCGACAGGGGCTGGGTACTGAAGCTTTCTTT
cdr3_aa: CASSRQGLGTEAFF
j_call: TRBJ1-1
clone_size: NA
d_call: TRBD1
v_call: TRBV14

cdr3_nt: TGTGCCAGCAGCTCACGGACTTCGAACACCGGGGAGCTGTTTTTT
cdr3_aa: CASSSRTSNTGELFF
j_call: TRBJ2-2
clone_size: NA
d_call: NA
v_call: TRBV7-2

cdr3_nt: TGTGCCAGCAGCTTGGGGACTAGCGGGATCAATGAGCAGTTCTTC
cdr3_aa: CASSLGTSGINEQFF
j_call: TRBJ2-1
clone_size: once
d_call: TRBD2
v_call: TRBV5-6

cdr3_nt: TGCGCCAGCAGACCGAGCGCAGGGAGGTCCCGGTACGAGCAGTACTTC
cdr3_aa: CASRPSAGRSRYEQYF
j_call: TRBJ2-7
clone_size: NA
d_call: NA
v_call: TRBV5-1

cdr3_nt: TGTGCCAGCAGTTCCGCCGGTATGGATAATTCACCCCTCCACTTT
cdr3_aa: CASSSAGMDNSPLHF
j_call: TRBJ1-6
clone_size: few
d_call: NA
v_call: TRBV28

cdr3_nt: TGTGCCAGCTCTCTCACAGGGGGCCTCGCTGAAGCTTTCTTT
cdr3_aa: CASSLTGGLAEAFF
j_call: TRBJ1-1
clone_size: NA
d_call: TRBD1
v_call: TRBV18

cdr3_nt: TGTGCCAGCAGCTTCAACGAGGGCAATCAGCCCCAGCATTTT
cdr3_aa: CASSFNEGNQPQHF
j_call: TRBJ1-5
clone_size: NA
d_call: NA
v_call: TRBV7-2

cdr3_nt: TGTGCCAGCAGTTACTCCGAGACAGGACTCTATGGCTACACCTTC
cdr3_aa: CASSYSETGLYGYTF
j_call: TRBJ1-2
clone_size: NA
d_call: NA
v_call: TRBV6-5

cdr3_nt: TGTGCCAGCAGCTTAGGGACTAGCTCCTACAATGAGCAGTTCTTC
cdr3_aa: CASSLGTSSYNEQFF
j_call: TRBJ2-1
clone_size: NA
d_call: TRBD2
v_call: TRBV11-2

cdr3_nt: TGTGCCAGCAGTTACTCGTCGGACAGGGTTTCACCCCTCCACTTT
cdr3_aa: CASSYSSDRVSPLHF
j_call: TRBJ1-6
clone_size: NA
d_call: TRBD1
v_call: TRBV6-5

cdr3_nt: TGTGCCAGCAGTCTTACCAACAGCTACGAGCAGTACTTC
cdr3_aa: CASSLTNSYEQYF
j_call: TRBJ2-7
clone_size: NA
d_call: NA
v_call: TRBV2

cdr3_nt: TGTGCCAGCAGCTTAGTAGCTCGCCAAGAGACCCAGTACTTC
cdr3_aa: CASSLVARQETQYF
j_call: TRBJ2-5
clone_size: NA
d_call: NA
v_call: TRBV7-9

cdr3_nt: TGTGCCAGCAGTGGACAGGGCGGCCAGCCCCAGCATTTT
cdr3_aa: CASSGQGGQPQHF
j_call: TRBJ1-5
clone_size: NA
d_call: TRBD1
v_call: TRBV25-1

cdr3_nt: TGCGCCAGCAGCCAAGATTACTCGGGAGGGGGATACAATGAGCAGTTCTTC
cdr3_aa: CASSQDYSGGGYNEQFF
j_call: TRBJ2-1
clone_size: NA
d_call: TRBD2
v_call: TRBV4-1

cdr3_nt: TGCGCCAGCAGCCAAGATTTAGGCGGCACTGAAGCTTTCTTT
cdr3_aa: CASSQDLGGTEAFF
j_call: TRBJ1-1
clone_size: NA
d_call: NA
v_call: TRBV4-3

cdr3_nt: TGCGCCAGCCAACCTCGCGTTGGCACAGATACGCAGTATTTT
cdr3_aa: CASQPRVGTDTQYF
j_call: TRBJ2-3
clone_size: NA
d_call: NA
v_call: TRBV5-1

cdr3_nt: TGTGCCAGTAGTTTGACTATGCGGGGGGTGAGTACGCAGTATTTT
cdr3_aa: CASSLTMRGVSTQYF
j_call: TRBJ2-3
clone_size: NA
d_call: TRBD2
v_call: TRBV19